The T cell receptor beta chain under discussion was sequenced for a study of OX40 agonist ivuxolimab in advanced cancers. The overall study: Aged about 20 to 80 with a mean of approximately 60 years, they were roughly 83% male.

CDR1 and CDR2 (germline): LNHDA, SQIVND (reference sequence). Trimming stripped 3 bases from V and 0 bases from J, with 12 bases between. CDR3 length: 16 residues. Using immunoSEQ multiplex PCR, the repertoire was profiled, and TCRdb retains in-frame clones only, with some absent. The sample has tens of thousands of clones; roughly 88% are singletons. This chain joins TRBV19 and TRBJ1-3; TRBD1 is a possible D gene (5 bases). The sequence came from an adult with an advanced solid tumor such as melanoma, head and neck, liver or kidney cancer. Sequenced here: CD4+ or CD8+ T cells sorted from blood, sampled in a trial of the OX40 agonist ivuxolimab. CDR3 coding DNA: TGTGCCAGTAGTATCCTGCAGGGCCCCTCTGGAAACACCATATATTTT. It translates to CASSILQGPSGNTIYF.